This T cell receptor beta chain is drawn from a study of OX40 agonist ivuxolimab in advanced cancers. Comment on this clone: Its specificity is not known.

CDR1 LGHNA and CDR2 YSLEER come from the germline V gene. The CDR3 covers 17 residues. V lost 4 bases, J lost 2 bases, and 15 bases lay in between. Assay: immunoSEQ multiplex PCR; the TCRdb copy retains only in-frame clones and omits some. The table includes roughly 80,000 clones, 80% to 90% detected once. General observations from the study: No determination was made of the antigen specificity of the expanded peripheral T cells.

The receptor was derived from an adult with an advanced solid tumor such as melanoma, head and neck, liver or kidney cancer. This chain connects TRBV4-3 to TRBJ2-6; weak D call: TRBD1 (6 bases). The sequences come from CD4+ or CD8+ T cells sorted from blood, collected in a trial of the OX40 agonist ivuxolimab. The CDR3 sequence: CASSLLKTGTGANVLTF. As DNA, the CDR3 is TGCGCCAGCAGCCTATTAAAAACAGGGACTGGGGCCAACGTCCTGACTTTC.